These 30 T cell receptor beta chains came from one sample sequenced in a study of cytomegalovirus exposure and HLA in healthy donors. Sequenced by immunoSEQ multiplex PCR; TCRdb stores in-frame clones only, minus some. The sample lists about 360,000 clones; just over 85% were seen once. Sequences were obtained from PBMCs. The receptors were gathered from a woman between 18 and 29 years old in good health and CMV-seronegative.

The chain is built from TRBV5-1 and TRBJ2-5; 8 bases are shared with TRBD1. The CDR3 has 14 amino acids. Germline trimming cut 4 bases from V and 3 bases from J; bases unmatched to any gene: 5. From germline, CDR1 is SGHRS and CDR2 YFSETQ. For the CDR3, the DNA is TGCGCCAGCAGCCCCGGACAGGGAAAAGAGACCCAGTACTTC. The encoded protein is CASSPGQGKETQYF.

The chain couples TRBV28 to TRBJ1-5; D perhaps matches TRBD1 (5 bases). The CDR3 runs 13 residues. V lost 5 bases and J 6 bases, leaving 11 bases between the germline ends. Germline loops: CDR1 MDHEN, CDR2 SYDVKM. The CDR3 loop reads CASSREQVQPQHF. In DNA, the CDR3 is TGTGCCAGCAGTCGCGAACAGGTTCAGCCCCAGCATTTT.

V usage is TRBV10-2 and J usage is TRBJ2-7; 7 bases line up with TRBD2. This CDR3 has 15 amino acids. Germline loops: CDR1 WSHSY, CDR2 SAAADI. J was trimmed by 2 bases and V by 2 bases; bases with no gene match: 6. Here the CDR3 reads CASSELLAATYEQYF. CDR3 coding DNA: TGCGCCAGCAGTGAGCTCCTAGCGGCAACCTACGAGCAGTACTTC.

The V and J genes are TRBV30 and TRBJ2-1; perhaps TRBD2 as D (6 bases). From germline, CDR1 is GTSNPN and CDR2 SVGIG (reference sequence). Trimming removed 3 bases from V and 6 bases from J, with 21 bases in between. The CDR3 runs to 16 residues. CDR3 protein: CAWRRGGIPPSNEQFF. In DNA form, the CDR3 reads TGTGCCTGGAGAAGGGGCGGGATCCCACCGTCCAATGAGCAGTTCTTC.

The V and J genes are TRBV7-8 and TRBJ1-2, with D unresolved. The CDR3 spans 14 residues. CDR1 SGHVS and CDR2 FQNEAQ come from the germline V gene. Between the trimmed V and J ends, which lost 1 base and 4 bases, there was a span of 10 bases. In DNA, the CDR3 is TGTGCCAGCAGCTTAGATCCACAGCCCTATGGCTACACCTTC. Amino acid sequence: CASSLDPQPYGYTF.

Only one count was recorded for this clone. The CDR3 sequence is CAISETPGQGTGELFF. The CDR3 DNA reads as TGTGCCATCAGTGAGACACCGGGACAGGGGACCGGGGAGCTGTTTTTT. The rearrangement uses TRBV10-3 and TRBJ2-2, with 10 bases aligning to TRBD1. Looked up from germline, CDR1 is ENHRY and CDR2 is SYGVKD. The CDR3 contains 16 residues. The junction had 5 bases not matched to a gene; V was cut back by 2 bases and J by 5 bases.

In DNA form, the CDR3 reads TGCGCCAGCAGCCAAGAGACTACAGCGGGGGGGGCGGTAAATACGCAGTATTTT. It yields the protein CASSQETTAGGAVNTQYF. V is TRBV4-1 and J is TRBJ2-3, with TRBD2 identical over 10 bases. Germline V lookup: CDR1 MGHRA, CDR2 YSYEKL. The CDR3 runs 18 residues. With V trimmed by 0 bases and J by 7 bases, 13 bases remained unmatched.

The gene calls are TRBV30 and TRBJ2-1; 13 bases line up with TRBD2. Losses at the gene ends were 2 bases for V and 9 bases for J; bases not matched to a gene: 13. Germline V gives CDR1 GTSNPN, CDR2 SVGIG (reference sequence). This CDR3 spans 17 amino acids. CDR3 amino acids: CAWSLLRTSGSRGEQFF. The CDR3 nucleotides read TGTGCCTGGAGTCTACTCAGGACTAGCGGGAGTCGTGGTGAGCAGTTCTTC.

This clone was seen a handful of times. The chain is built from TRBV11-2 and TRBJ2-7, with 11 bases that match TRBD2. V trimming: 5 bases; J trimming: 1 base; junction bases outside the gene matches: 13. The germline gives CDR1 SGHAT, CDR2 FQNNGV. The CDR3 runs 18 residues. For the CDR3, the DNA is TGTGCCAGCAGCAGGGCCTTAACCGGGACTAGCGGTTCCTACGAGCAGTACTTC. Translating it yields CASSRALTGTSGSYEQYF.

The rearrangement links TRBV4-1 to TRBJ1-2; D may be TRBD1 (5 bases). V lost 0 bases and J lost 4, with 15 bases in between. This CDR3 is built from 16 residues. CDR1 is MGHRA and CDR2 is YSYEKL in the germline V gene. CDR3 DNA: TGCGCCAGCAGCCAAGACGGAGGGGAGGGAGGCTATGGCTACACCTTC. Translation gives CASSQDGGEGGYGYTF.

This clone turned up a few times. The V call is TRBV5-4, the J call TRBJ1-2, with 8 bases that match TRBD1. The V gene end was trimmed by 4 bases and the J gene end by 0 bases; junction bases not matched to a gene: 8. The CDR3 is made up of 16 amino acids. Germline assignment: CDR1 SGHNT and CDR2 YYREEE (reference sequence). The CDR3 sequence is CASSVPGTGANYGYTF. CDR3 bases: TGTGCCAGCAGCGTACCCGGGACAGGAGCTAACTATGGCTACACCTTC. The entire variable domain, with the rest obtained from reference TRBV5-4 and TRBJ1-2, is as follows: ETGVTQSPTHLIKTRGQQVTLRCSSQSGHNTVSWYQQALGQGPQFIFQYYREEENGRGNFPPRFSGLQFPNYSSELNVNALELDDSALYLCASSVPGTGANYGYTFGSGTRLTVV.

The chain carries TRBV2 and TRBJ1-1, with D perhaps TRBD1 (5 bases). The V end was cut by 7 bases, the J end by 3 bases, with 18 bases between. This CDR3 has 15 residues. Germline CDR1 SNHLY, CDR2 FYNNEI. The CDR3 DNA sequence: TGTGCCAGCACCGCGGTTCTCGGGGGTTACACTGAAGCTTTCTTT. Translation gives CASTAVLGGYTEAFF.

This chain joins TRBV27 and TRBJ2-3; the match to TRBD2 covers 12 bases. V dropped 8 bases and J dropped 5; count of bases not matched to a gene: 17. CDR3 size: 18 residues. Germline CDR1 MNHEY, CDR2 SMNVEV (reference sequence). CDR3 sequence reads: CASHPRGSPLAGGDTQYF. In DNA, the CDR3 is TGTGCCAGCCACCCAAGGGGAAGCCCACTAGCGGGGGGAGATACGCAGTATTTT.

The CDR3: CASTLRRTSGSPRQYF. The CDR3 nucleotides are TGTGCCAGCACCCTTAGGCGGACTAGCGGGAGTCCACGTCAGTACTTC. The chain is built from TRBV28 and TRBJ2-7; 13 positions match TRBD2. Germline V gives CDR1 MDHEN, CDR2 SYDVKM. The CDR3 is made up of 16 amino acids. V lost 7 bases and J lost 10; bases outside the gene matches: 16. Full variable domain (rest looked up from reference TRBV28 and TRBJ2-7): DVKVTQSSRYLVKRTGEKVFLECVQDMDHENMFWYRQDPGLGLRLIYFSYDVKMKEKGDIPEGYSVSREKKERFSLILESASTNQTSMYLCASTLRRTSGSPRQYFGPGTRLTVT.

The chain links TRBV2 to TRBJ2-1, with 7 bases identical to TRBD1. J gave up 8 bases and V 5 bases, and 12 bases lay outside the gene matches. The CDR3 consists of 15 residues. Germline lookup yields CDR1 SNHLY and CDR2 FYNNEI. The CDR3 DNA is TGTGCCAGCAGTACCCCTGAGGGGGCAGTCGATGAGCAGTTCTTC. It specifies CASSTPEGAVDEQFF.

Concerning this clone: This sample also contains other DNA sequences that code for the same CDR3. The chain is built from TRBV2 and TRBJ1-2; 10 bases agree with TRBD1. The V segment lost 5 bases and the J segment 5 bases; nucleotides outside the gene matches: 5. This CDR3 has 14 amino acids. Per the germline V gene, CDR1 is SNHLY and CDR2 is FYNNEI. CDR3 region: CASSTGTGDYGYTF. For the CDR3, the DNA is TGTGCCAGCAGTACCGGGACAGGGGATTATGGCTACACCTTC. The entire variable domain, with the rest obtained from reference TRBV2 and TRBJ1-2, is as follows: EPEVTQTPSHQVTQMGQEVILRCVPISNHLYFYWYRQILGQKVEFLVSFYNNEISEKSEIFDDQFSVERPDGSNFTLKIRSTKLEDSAMYFCASSTGTGDYGYTFGSGTRLTVV.

The J gene is TRBJ1-1, the V gene TRBV19, with 7 bases that match TRBD1. CDR1 is LNHDA, CDR2 SQIVND, per germline (reference sequence). This CDR3 contains 15 residues. The trim removed 5 bases at V and 0 bases at J, leaving 6 bases unmatched. The CDR3 reads CASSLRTGLNTEAFF. In nucleotides, the CDR3 is TGTGCCAGTAGTCTCAGGACAGGCCTGAACACTGAAGCTTTCTTT. The whole variable domain, filled in from reference TRBV19 and TRBJ1-1, reads DGGITQSPKYLFRKEGQNVTLSCEQNLNHDAMYWYRQDPGQGLRLIYYSQIVNDFQKGDIAEGYSVSREKKESFPLTVTSAQKNPTAFYLCASSLRTGLNTEAFFGQGTRLTVV.

This chain uses TRBV27 with TRBJ2-3; a weak D match, TRBD2 (6 bases). Trimming shortened V by 1 base and J by 4 bases, and 12 bases separated the two germline ends. Germline lookup yields CDR1 MNHEY and CDR2 SMNVEV (reference sequence). The CDR3 has 15 amino acids. The CDR3: CASSLFGGAPDTQYF. CDR3 DNA sequence: TGTGCCAGCAGTTTATTCGGGGGAGCCCCAGATACGCAGTATTTT.

The rearrangement uses TRBV7-7 and TRBJ2-7; TRBD1 might be the D (5 bases). Germline CDR1 reads SSHAT; CDR2 reads FNYEAQ (reference sequence). Deletions cut 7 bases from V and 3 bases from J, with 13 bases between. The CDR3 sequence is 13 residues long. CDR3 in DNA: TGTGCCAGCAACAGGCGACTGCACTACGAGCAGTACTTC. This codes for CASNRRLHYEQYF.

The V gene is TRBV7-9, the J gene TRBJ2-7; 8 bases fit TRBD1. The V segment lost 4 bases and the J segment 7 bases; nucleotides outside the gene matches: 3. Germline CDR1 reads SEHNR; CDR2 reads FQNEAQ (reference sequence). The CDR3 runs to 12 residues. The CDR3: CASSSTGGEQYF. CDR3 DNA: TGTGCCAGCAGCTCCACAGGGGGTGAGCAGTACTTC. The whole variable domain, filled in from reference TRBV7-9 and TRBJ2-7, reads DTGVSQNPRHKITKRGQNVTFRCDPISEHNRLYWYRQTLGQGPEFLTYFQNEAQLEKSRLLSDRFSAERPKGSFSTLEIQRTEQGDSAMYLCASSSTGGEQYFGPGTRLTVT.

The chain combines TRBV6-5 with TRBJ1-6; 7 bases agree with TRBD1. V lost 9 bases and J lost 5; bases outside the gene matches: 4. The CDR3 has 13 amino acids. The germline gives CDR1 MNHEY, CDR2 SVGAGI. CDR3 in DNA: TGTGCCAGAAGACAGGGCGATAATTCACCCCTCCACTTT. Amino acid sequence: CARRQGDNSPLHF.

The chain employs TRBV27 and TRBJ1-5; D gene uncertain. The CDR3 loop spans 13 amino acids. Germline V gene sequence: CDR1 MNHEY, CDR2 SMNVEV (reference sequence). V lost 1 base, J lost 4 bases, and 5 bases lay in between. The CDR3 coding sequence is TGTGCCAGCAGTTTATACAGAAATCAGCCCCAGCATTTT. This gives the protein CASSLYRNQPQHF.

V usage is TRBV15 and J usage is TRBJ1-1, with D perhaps matching TRBD1 (6 bases). This CDR3 comprises 15 residues. With 3 bases removed from V and 5 bases from J, the gap between germline ends came to 16 bases. CDR1 and CDR2 (germline): LNHNV, YYDKDF (reference sequence). The CDR3 loop reads CATSRLQGPGTEAFF. CDR3 sequence (DNA): TGTGCCACCAGCAGGCTACAGGGTCCGGGGACTGAAGCTTTCTTT. The full variable domain, completed using reference TRBV15 and TRBJ1-1, is DAMVIQNPRYQVTQFGKPVTLSCSQTLNHNVMYWYQQKSSQAPKLLFHYYDKDFNNEADTPDNFQSRRPNTSFCFLDIRSPGLGDTAMYLCATSRLQGPGTEAFFGQGTRLTVV.

The chain recombines TRBV30 with TRBJ1-5, with D possibly TRBD1 on 5 matching bases. Trimming left V 2 bases short and J 0 bases short, with 11 bases between. The V gene's germline CDR1 is GTSNPN and CDR2 SVGIG (reference sequence). The CDR3 spans 15 residues. The CDR3 nucleotides read TGTGCCTGGAGTAGGGGCGTCTCTAGCAATCAGCCCCAGCATTTT. This codes for CAWSRGVSSNQPQHF.

This chain uses TRBV6-5 with TRBJ1-4; TRBD1 is a possible D gene (6 bases). CDR1 is MNHEY, CDR2 SVGAGI, per germline. Trimming took 7 bases from V and 3 from J, leaving 15 bases between them. This CDR3 has 15 residues. This CDR3 is CASKYGGRPNEKLFF. CDR3 in DNA: TGTGCCAGCAAGTACGGGGGGCGCCCTAATGAAAAACTGTTTTTT.

The CDR3, as DNA: TGTGCCAGCAGTTTCGGAGGACCCCCCTACGAGCAGTACTTC. Its translation: CASSFGGPPYEQYF. The chain combines TRBV27 with TRBJ2-7; tentative D call: TRBD2 (5 bases). The V and J ends lost 3 bases and 2 bases respectively, with 11 bases between them. Germline lookup yields CDR1 MNHEY and CDR2 SMNVEV (reference sequence). This CDR3 has 14 amino acids.

This clone was recorded only once. V and J are TRBV6-6 and TRBJ2-7; TRBD2 agrees at 7 bases. The germline V gene encodes CDR1 MNHNY and CDR2 SVGAGI (reference sequence). CDR3 length: 13 residues. J lost 3 bases, V lost 8 bases, and 7 bases had no gene match. The CDR3 loop is CASQTGGRYEQYF. The CDR3 coding sequence is TGTGCCAGCCAGACGGGGGGTCGCTACGAGCAGTACTTC.

The chain combines TRBV28 with TRBJ2-5; D is possibly TRBD2 (5 bases). V was shortened by 4 bases and J by 5 bases, with 20 bases between the two germline ends. Germline CDR1 MDHEN, CDR2 SYDVKM. The CDR3 contains 16 residues. CDR3 amino acids: CASSSPGRELRETQYF. CDR3 DNA sequence: TGTGCCAGCAGTTCCCCAGGCCGGGAACTGCGGGAGACCCAGTACTTC. Supplemented by reference TRBV28 and TRBJ2-5, the full variable domain reads DVKVTQSSRYLVKRTGEKVFLECVQDMDHENMFWYRQDPGLGLRLIYFSYDVKMKEKGDIPEGYSVSREKKERFSLILESASTNQTSMYLCASSSPGRELRETQYFGPGTRLLVL.

The chain couples TRBV7-2 to TRBJ2-2; weak D call: TRBD2 (5 bases). V was clipped by 1 base and J by 0 bases, with 9 bases between them. The CDR3 has 16 residues. The germline V gene encodes CDR1 SGHTA and CDR2 FQGNSA. The CDR3 is CASSLDVLANTGELFF. The CDR3 coding sequence is TGTGCCAGCAGCTTAGATGTACTAGCGAACACCGGGGAGCTGTTTTTT.

The chain joins TRBV28 to TRBJ1-1; 9 positions agree with TRBD1. With 3 bases clipped from V and 6 bases from J, the junction kept 5 bases outside the gene matches. Germline V gene data show CDR1 as MDHEN and CDR2 as SYDVKM. The CDR3 is made up of 14 amino acids. The CDR3, as DNA: TGTGCCAGCAGTTTCAACAGGGGGCACCCTGAAGCTTTCTTT. Residues: CASSFNRGHPEAFF.